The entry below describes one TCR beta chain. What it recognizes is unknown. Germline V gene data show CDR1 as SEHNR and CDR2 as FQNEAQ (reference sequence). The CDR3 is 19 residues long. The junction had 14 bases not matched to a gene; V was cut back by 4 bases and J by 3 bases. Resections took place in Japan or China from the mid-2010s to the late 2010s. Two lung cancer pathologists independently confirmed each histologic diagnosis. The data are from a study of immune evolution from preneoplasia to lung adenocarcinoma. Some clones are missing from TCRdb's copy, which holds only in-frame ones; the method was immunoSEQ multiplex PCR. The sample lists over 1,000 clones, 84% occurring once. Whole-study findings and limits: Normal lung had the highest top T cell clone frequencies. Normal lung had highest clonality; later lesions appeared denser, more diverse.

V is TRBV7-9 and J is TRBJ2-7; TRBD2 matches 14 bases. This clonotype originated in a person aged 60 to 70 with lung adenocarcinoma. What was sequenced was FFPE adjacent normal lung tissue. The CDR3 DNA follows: TGTGCCAGCAGCTCGAGGACTAGCGGGGGGCGAGGGCCTAGCTACGAGCAGTACTTC. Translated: CASSSRTSGGRGPSYEQYF.